This T cell receptor (beta chain) was documented in a study of T cells in Graves' hyperthyroidism and ophthalmopathy. This clonotype was found a few times. Its cognate antigen is unknown. Study results and limitations: Most thyroid clonotypes that were expanded above 0.001 also turned up in blood.

CDR1 and CDR2 from the germline V gene are MDHEN and SYDVKM. This CDR3 has 13 amino acids. Trimming pared 6 bases from V and 4 bases from J, leaving 12 bases between. Reasons for excluding patients were uncontrolled infection, other autoimmune disease, pregnancy or lactation. Each diagnosis was grounded in clinical symptoms, serum thyroxine and TRAb, thyroid ultrasound, and orbital computed tomography. Preceding any ophthalmopathy symptoms, the blood sample dates from first hyperthyroidism diagnosis. It was RNA transcripts that yielded the amplified TCR beta CDR3 regions. HTBI primers drove first-round RT-PCR of the TCR CDR3. TCRdb passed the multiplex PCR reads through MiXCR, listing each CDR3 protein once. This sample yields around 250,000 distinct CDR3 sequences, of which more than 14% are seen a single time; 13% belongs to the top ten.

The sequenced sample was blood. This TCR was sampled from a woman aged 35 to 49 with Graves' hyperthyroidism that later progressed to Graves' ophthalmopathy. The chain links TRBV28 to TRBJ1-2; tentatively, D is TRBD1 (6 bases). The CDR3 DNA sequence: TGTGCCAGCAGCCCAACAGGGATCTATGGCTACACCTTC. Residues: CASSPTGIYGYTF.